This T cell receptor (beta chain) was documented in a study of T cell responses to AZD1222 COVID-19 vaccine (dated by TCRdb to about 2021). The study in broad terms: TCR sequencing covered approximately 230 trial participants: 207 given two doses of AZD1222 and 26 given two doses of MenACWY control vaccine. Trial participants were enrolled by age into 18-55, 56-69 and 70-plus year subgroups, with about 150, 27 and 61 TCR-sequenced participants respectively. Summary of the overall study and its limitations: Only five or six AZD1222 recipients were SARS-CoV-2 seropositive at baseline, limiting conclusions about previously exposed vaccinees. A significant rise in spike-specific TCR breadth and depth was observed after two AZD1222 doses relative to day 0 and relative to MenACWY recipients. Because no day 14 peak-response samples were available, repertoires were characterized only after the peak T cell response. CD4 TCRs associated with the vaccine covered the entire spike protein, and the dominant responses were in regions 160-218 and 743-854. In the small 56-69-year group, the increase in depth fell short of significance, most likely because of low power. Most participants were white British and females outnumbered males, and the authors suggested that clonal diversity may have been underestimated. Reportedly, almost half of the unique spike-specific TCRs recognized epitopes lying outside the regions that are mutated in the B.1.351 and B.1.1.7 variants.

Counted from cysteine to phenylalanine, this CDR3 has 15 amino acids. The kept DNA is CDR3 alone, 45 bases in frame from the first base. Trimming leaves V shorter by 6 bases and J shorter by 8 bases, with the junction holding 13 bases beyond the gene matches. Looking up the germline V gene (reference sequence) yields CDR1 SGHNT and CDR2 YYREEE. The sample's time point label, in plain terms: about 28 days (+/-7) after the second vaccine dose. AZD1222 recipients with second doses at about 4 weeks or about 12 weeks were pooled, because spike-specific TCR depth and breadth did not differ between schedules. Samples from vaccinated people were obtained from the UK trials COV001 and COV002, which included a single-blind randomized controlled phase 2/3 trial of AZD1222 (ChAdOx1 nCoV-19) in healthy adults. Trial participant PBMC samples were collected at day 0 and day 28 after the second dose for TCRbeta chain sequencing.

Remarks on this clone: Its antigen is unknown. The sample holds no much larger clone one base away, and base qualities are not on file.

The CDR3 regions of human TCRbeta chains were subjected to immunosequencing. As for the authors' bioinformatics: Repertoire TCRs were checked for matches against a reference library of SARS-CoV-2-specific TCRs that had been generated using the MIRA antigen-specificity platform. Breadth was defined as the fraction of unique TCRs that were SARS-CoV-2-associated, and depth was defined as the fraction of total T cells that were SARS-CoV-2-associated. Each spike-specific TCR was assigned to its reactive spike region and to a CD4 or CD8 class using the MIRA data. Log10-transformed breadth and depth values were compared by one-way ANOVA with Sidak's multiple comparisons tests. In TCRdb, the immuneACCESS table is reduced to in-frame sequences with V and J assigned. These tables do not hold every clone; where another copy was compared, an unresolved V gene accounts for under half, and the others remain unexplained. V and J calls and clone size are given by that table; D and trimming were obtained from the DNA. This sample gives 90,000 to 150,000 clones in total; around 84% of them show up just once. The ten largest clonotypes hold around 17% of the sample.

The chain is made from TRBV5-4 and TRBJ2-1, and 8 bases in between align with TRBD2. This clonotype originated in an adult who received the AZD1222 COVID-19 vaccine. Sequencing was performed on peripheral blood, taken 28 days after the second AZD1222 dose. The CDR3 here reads CASTDRASGLDEQFF. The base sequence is TGTGCCAGCACCGATCGGGCTAGCGGGTTAGATGAGCAGTTCTTC.